Included here is one T cell receptor beta chain sequence, with context. What it recognizes is unknown. The sample originates from a study of cytomegalovirus exposure and HLA in healthy donors. General observations from the study: When presence/absence was analysed, sequencing depth was taken to be roughly uniform across donors.

PCR was performed using 60 Vbeta and 13 Jbeta primers. TCRdb's table, derived via immunoSEQ multiplex PCR, lists solely in-frame clones and lacks some. In all, the sample yields more than 95,000 clones. Germline V CDR1 and CDR2: SGDLS, YYNGEE. Unmatched junction bases numbered 6, after V lost 2 bases and J lost 2 bases. The CDR3 is 16 amino acids. Source material: PBMCs. V is TRBV9 and J is TRBJ2-1, with 8 bases aligning to TRBD2. This TCR derives from a man younger than 35 in good health and CMV-seronegative. Here the CDR3 DNA reads TGTGCCAGCAGCGTCAAGATAGCGGGACCCTACAATGAGCAGTTCTTC. Protein sequence: CASSVKIAGPYNEQFF.